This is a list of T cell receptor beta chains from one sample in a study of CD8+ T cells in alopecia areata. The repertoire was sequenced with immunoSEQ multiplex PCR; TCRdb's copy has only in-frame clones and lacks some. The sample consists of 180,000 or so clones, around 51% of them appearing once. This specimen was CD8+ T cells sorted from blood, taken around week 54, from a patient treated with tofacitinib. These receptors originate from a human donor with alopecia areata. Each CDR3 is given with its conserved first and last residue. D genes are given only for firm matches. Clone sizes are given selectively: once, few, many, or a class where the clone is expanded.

cdr3_aa: CASSFSATQETQYF
cdr3_nt: TGTGCCAGCAGCTTCAGCGCCACCCAAGAGACCCAGTACTTC
clone_size: .
j_call: TRBJ2-5
d_call: .
v_call: TRBV13

cdr3_aa: CACLGTDTEAFF
cdr3_nt: TGTGCCTGCCTTGGGACCGACACTGAAGCTTTCTTT
clone_size: .
j_call: TRBJ1-1
d_call: .
v_call: TRBV30

cdr3_aa: CASGTLFNGNTIYF
cdr3_nt: TGTGCCAGCGGGACACTGTTTAATGGAAACACCATATATTTT
clone_size: few
j_call: TRBJ1-3
d_call: .
v_call: TRBV19

cdr3_aa: CASRGGRNQPQHF
cdr3_nt: TGTGCCAGCAGGGGGGGGAGAAATCAGCCCCAGCATTTT
clone_size: .
j_call: TRBJ1-5
d_call: .
v_call: TRBV6-5

cdr3_aa: CASSLGGYTDTQYF
cdr3_nt: TGTGCTAGCAGCTTAGGGGGCTACACAGATACGCAGTATTTT
clone_size: .
j_call: TRBJ2-3
d_call: TRBD1
v_call: TRBV7-7

cdr3_aa: CASSVSPNEKLFF
cdr3_nt: TGTGCCAGCAGCGTCAGTCCCAATGAAAAACTGTTTTTT
clone_size: .
j_call: TRBJ1-4
d_call: .
v_call: TRBV9

cdr3_aa: CASSAREIEAFF
cdr3_nt: TGTGCCAGCAGCGCCAGAGAGATTGAAGCTTTCTTT
clone_size: .
j_call: TRBJ1-1
d_call: .
v_call: TRBV7-9

cdr3_aa: CASSFVGTSSGEQYF
cdr3_nt: TGTGCCAGCAGTTTCGTTGGGACTAGCAGCGGCGAGCAGTACTTC
clone_size: few
j_call: TRBJ2-7
d_call: TRBD2
v_call: TRBV27

cdr3_aa: CASMGRGGTQYF
cdr3_nt: TGTGCCAGCATGGGGCGGGGCGGGACCCAGTACTTC
clone_size: .
j_call: TRBJ2-5
d_call: .
v_call: TRBV27

cdr3_aa: CASGVNTEAFF
cdr3_nt: TGTGCCAGCGGGGTGAACACTGAAGCTTTCTTT
clone_size: .
j_call: TRBJ1-1
d_call: .
v_call: TRBV10-3

cdr3_aa: CASSEGQGFEKLFF
cdr3_nt: TGTGCCAGCAGTGAAGGACAGGGGTTTGAAAAACTGTTTTTT
clone_size: .
j_call: TRBJ1-4
d_call: TRBD1
v_call: TRBV6-1

cdr3_aa: CSVEVVGTEAFF
cdr3_nt: TGCAGCGTTGAGGTGGTGGGAACTGAAGCTTTCTTT
clone_size: few
j_call: TRBJ1-1
d_call: .
v_call: TRBV29-1

cdr3_aa: CAYRDRSMVGNQPQHF
cdr3_nt: TGTGCCTATAGGGACAGGTCGATGGTAGGCAATCAGCCCCAGCATTTT
clone_size: few
j_call: TRBJ1-5
d_call: TRBD1
v_call: TRBV30

cdr3_aa: CASSLMRGRYSPLHF
cdr3_nt: TGTGCCAGCAGTTTAATGCGGGGGCGTTATTCACCCCTCCACTTT
clone_size: few
j_call: TRBJ1-6
d_call: .
v_call: TRBV27

cdr3_aa: CAWSMGTGELFF
cdr3_nt: TGTGCCTGGAGTATGGGGACCGGGGAGCTGTTTTTT
clone_size: .
j_call: TRBJ2-2
d_call: .
v_call: TRBV30